This entry lists 13 T cell receptor beta chains sequenced from one sample in a study of STAT5B mutations in CD4+ large granular lymphocyte leukemia. TCRdb's copy holds only in-frame clones and misses some; the assay was immunoSEQ multiplex PCR. The sample consists of about 35,000 clones, roughly four fifths of them appearing once. Sequenced input: CD4+ T cells from blood buffy coats. Receptor source: a human donor in good health.

In this sample, this clone turned up a few times. This chain connects TRBV7-9 to TRBJ1-2; 10 bases fit TRBD1. This CDR3 spans 16 amino acids. Trimming at V came to 4 bases and at J to 5 bases, leaving 10 bases not matched to a gene. From germline, CDR1 is SEHNR and CDR2 FQNEAQ (reference sequence). The CDR3 DNA reads as TGTGCCAGCAGCTCCACTGACCGACAGGGGGCTTATGGCTACACCTTC. It specifies CASSSTDRQGAYGYTF.

V usage is TRBV5-6 and J usage is TRBJ2-1, with 8 bases identical to TRBD2. Germline-derived CDR1 and CDR2 are SGHDT and YYEEEE. This CDR3 is 14 amino acids long. After removal of 1 base from V and 10 bases from J, the junction contained 7 bases not matched to a gene. CDR3 in DNA: TGTGCCAGCAGCTTGCCACGGGGGGGGTACGAGCAGTTCTTC. It codes for CASSLPRGGYEQFF.

This clone occurred a few times. The chain carries TRBV6-5 and TRBJ1-1; TRBD1 aligns across 7 bases. The V segment lost 0 bases and the J segment 8 bases; nucleotides outside the gene matches: 0. The CDR3 runs to 12 residues. CDR1 and CDR2 from the germline V gene are MNHEY and SVGAGI. CDR3 region: CASSYSTGEAFF. In DNA, the CDR3 is TGTGCCAGCAGTTACTCGACAGGGGAAGCTTTCTTT.

This clone occurred a few times. The V and J genes are TRBV18 and TRBJ1-1, with D perhaps matching TRBD1 (5 bases). V lost 2 bases and J 6 bases, leaving 19 bases between the germline ends. CDR1 is KGHSH, CDR2 LQKENI, per germline. This CDR3 contains 16 residues. The CDR3 DNA follows: TGTGCCAGCTCACCATGGCAGCGGACGAGGGACGCTGAAGCTTTCTTT. Translation gives CASSPWQRTRDAEAFF.

The CDR3: CATTTGMNTEAFF. The CDR3 bases are TGTGCCACGACGACAGGGATGAACACTGAAGCTTTCTTT. The J gene is TRBJ1-1, the V gene TRBV6-1, with 7 positions matching TRBD1. The germline V gene encodes CDR1 MNHNS and CDR2 SASEGT. V dropped 10 bases and J dropped 0; count of bases not matched to a gene: 5. The CDR3 has 13 residues.

The gene calls are TRBV11-2 and TRBJ2-7; the D is unclear. Germline V CDR1 and CDR2: SGHAT, FQNNGV. The V and J ends lost 2 bases and 5 bases respectively, with 10 bases between them. This CDR3 contains 13 residues. The CDR3 loop reads CASSLSTANEQYF. CDR3 DNA sequence: TGTGCCAGCAGCTTAAGTACGGCTAACGAGCAGTACTTC.

This clone was picked up a small number of times. The V and J genes are TRBV5-1 and TRBJ1-2; D gene unclear. Trimming removed 3 bases from V and 0 bases from J, with 15 bases in between. Germline CDR1 and CDR2: SGHRS and YFSETQ. The CDR3 runs to 16 residues. The DNA for the CDR3 is TGCGCCAGCAGCTGGAGCGGGGATCTGACTAACTATGGCTACACCTTC. This gives the protein CASSWSGDLTNYGYTF.

The chain joins TRBV10-2 to TRBJ2-1; 16 nucleotides align to TRBD2. Germline assignment: CDR1 WSHSY and CDR2 SAAADI. Unmatched junction bases numbered 9, after V lost 6 bases and J lost 7 bases. There are 17 residues in the CDR3. CDR3: CASRKGLAGGSANEQFF. Here the CDR3 DNA reads TGCGCCAGCAGGAAGGGACTAGCGGGGGGGTCTGCGAATGAGCAGTTCTTC.

The chain recombines TRBV6-4 with TRBJ2-1; 9 nucleotides line up with TRBD2. Losses at the gene ends were 6 bases for V and 2 bases for J; bases not matched to a gene: 5. The CDR3 has 15 amino acids. Germline V CDR1 and CDR2: MRHNA, SNTAGT. CDR3 sequence reads: CASSLSGSAYNEQFF. The CDR3 nucleotides are TGTGCCAGCAGCCTTAGCGGGAGCGCCTACAATGAGCAGTTCTTC.

The chain links TRBV25-1 to TRBJ1-1; the match to TRBD1 covers 8 bases. Per germline, CDR1 MGHDK and CDR2 SYGVNS. The junction had 7 bases not matched to a gene; V was cut back by 3 bases and J by 4 bases. This CDR3 has 15 residues. Here the CDR3 reads CASSDLGQGGTEAFF. CDR3 coding DNA: TGTGCCAGCAGTGACCTTGGACAGGGCGGCACTGAAGCTTTCTTT.

The chain recombines TRBV30 with TRBJ2-7, with a possible D match to TRBD2 (7 bases). V dropped 6 bases and J dropped 5 bases, with 20 bases sitting between them. The CDR3 contains 14 residues. In germline, CDR1 is GTSNPN, CDR2 SVGIG (reference sequence). Written as DNA, the CDR3 is TGTGCCTGCAAGGGGGGGACTCCGCTAGACGAGCAGTACTTC. This translates into CACKGGTPLDEQYF.

V is TRBV20-1 and J is TRBJ1-1, with no clear D. The CDR3 loop spans 11 amino acids. V was trimmed by 5 bases and J by 8 bases, leaving 12 bases between them. CDR1 and CDR2 from the germline V gene are DFQATT and SNEGSKA (reference sequence). Written as DNA, the CDR3 is TGCAGTGCTGGAAGGACGGTGGAAGCTTTCTTT. As protein: CSAGRTVEAFF.

The V call is TRBV6-1, the J call TRBJ1-4; 7 nucleotides align to TRBD1. Trimming at V came to 6 bases and at J to 7 bases, leaving 11 bases not matched to a gene. Germline lookup yields CDR1 MNHNS and CDR2 SASEGT. This CDR3 has 15 residues. This chain's CDR3 is CASSVQGKEAEKLFF. CDR3 bases: TGTGCCAGCAGCGTACAGGGGAAGGAGGCTGAAAAACTGTTTTTT.